The T cell receptor beta chain described here comes from a study of cytomegalovirus exposure and HLA in healthy donors. Study-level results: Most of the TCR beta V segments (in an earlier analysis) were productive either about 87% or about 30% of the time.

The V segment lost 4 bases and the J segment 4 bases; nucleotides outside the gene matches: 3. The germline gives CDR1 SGDLS, CDR2 YYNGEE. The CDR3 loop spans 13 amino acids. The PCR had 60 Vbeta and 13 Jbeta primers. Only in-frame clones appear in the TCRdb table, and some are missing; sequencing was by immunoSEQ multiplex PCR. The table lists 200,000 or so clones, around 75% of them singletons, with approximately 0.4% in the top ten. A remark on this clone: Its antigen is still unknown.

The sequenced sample consisted of PBMCs. The chain employs TRBV9 and TRBJ1-1, with TRBD1 matching over 8 bases. This TCR was recovered from a male donor in good health and CMV-seropositive. CDR3 DNA: TGTGCCAGCAGCACAGGGGGGGGCACTGAAGCTTTCTTT. This sequence encodes CASSTGGGTEAFF. The variable domain in full, with the rest retrieved from reference TRBV9 and TRBJ1-1, is DSGVTQTPKHLITATGQRVTLRCSPRSGDLSVYWYQQSLDQGLQFLIQYYNGEERAKGNILERFSAQQFPDLHSELNLSSLELGDSALYFCASSTGGGTEAFFGQGTRLTVV.